Listed below are T cell receptor beta chains from one sample, sequenced in a study of regulatory T cells in long-lasting Graves disease. TCRdb fed the multiplex PCR reads into MiXCR, producing one record per CDR3 protein. The table includes under 250,000 distinct CDR3 sequences, 20% detected once. This material consisted of peripheral blood mononuclear cells (PBMCs), taken at new diagnosis, from a patient treated with antithyroid drugs. These receptor sequences come from a female donor with Graves disease. CDR3s include the opening cysteine and the closing phenylalanine or tryptophan. Fields, in order: J gene, clone size, V gene, CDR3 protein. The listing skips clone size in some rows; elsewhere it reads once, few, many or a size class.

J: TRBJ2-7; size: NA; V: TRBV20-1; CDR3: CSARDGAGDYEQYF
J: TRBJ2-2; size: many; V: TRBV6-1; CDR3: CASSGQDKFTGELFF
J: TRBJ2-7; size: many; V: TRBV9; CDR3: CASSVDPETYEQYF
J: TRBJ1-3; size: many; V: TRBV7-3; CDR3: CASSLTGTGNTIYF
J: TRBJ2-1; size: many; V: TRBV2; CDR3: CASSDPGTSWDEQFF
J: TRBJ2-5; size: few; V: TRBV9; CDR3: CASSVELAEQETQYF
J: TRBJ1-4; size: NA; V: TRBV7-9; CDR3: CASSTQDRVYGKLFF
J: TRBJ2-7; size: many; V: TRBV28; CDR3: CASSLGGTGYYEQYF
J: TRBJ1-5; size: many; V: TRBV5-1; CDR3: CASSPGHRGHQPQHF
J: TRBJ2-1; size: once; V: TRBV10-3; CDR3: CAISGRLGTGEGNERFF
J: TRBJ2-3; size: many; V: TRBV19; CDR3: CARRQGKTDTQYF
J: TRBJ2-3; size: many; V: TRBV28; CDR3: CASERGGHPDTQYF
J: TRBJ2-3; size: many; V: TRBV14; CDR3: CASSQDQPSFSGDTQYF
J: TRBJ2-3; size: few; V: TRBV5-5; CDR3: CASSSGYTDTQYF
J: TRBJ1-6; size: many; V: TRBV6-2/TRBV6-3; CDR3: CASSYAAERSPLHF
J: TRBJ2-5; size: many; V: TRBV28; CDR3: CASSFGAETQYF
J: TRBJ1-1; size: NA; V: TRBV7-9; CDR3: CASSPAQGATTEAFF
J: TRBJ2-5; size: many; V: TRBV6-5; CDR3: CASSYSALPMTQYF
J: TRBJ1-3; size: NA; V: TRBV9; CDR3: CASSGFRSGNTIYF
J: TRBJ1-1; size: NA; V: TRBV19; CDR3: CASSIARGGNTEAVF
J: TRBJ1-1; size: many; V: TRBV7-8; CDR3: CASSFDWSNTEAFF
J: TRBJ2-5; size: many; V: TRBV12-3/TRBV12-4; CDR3: CASSPGQGEETQYF
J: TRBJ1-2; size: many; V: TRBV12-3/TRBV12-4; CDR3: CASSPGQVVGYTF
J: TRBJ2-5; size: medium-sized; V: TRBV2; CDR3: CASSPRLADQETQYF
J: TRBJ2-1; size: many; V: TRBV10-3; CDR3: CAIREIAGHNEQFF
J: TRBJ2-7; size: many; V: TRBV6-2/TRBV6-3; CDR3: CASSPGYGEQYF
J: TRBJ2-3; size: NA; V: TRBV6-1; CDR3: CASEWGTSGGALDTQYF
J: TRBJ1-2; size: many; V: TRBV7-9; CDR3: CASSRGREVGYTF
J: TRBJ1-3; size: NA; V: TRBV4-3; CDR3: CASSQYSGNTIYF
J: TRBJ2-1; size: few; V: TRBV20-1; CDR3: CSARVTSGSQQFF
J: TRBJ1-5; size: many; V: TRBV28; CDR3: CASSSPGRTGNQPQHF
J: TRBJ2-1; size: many; V: TRBV5-1; CDR3: CASSLEQGSRYF
J: TRBJ2-7; size: NA; V: TRBV19; CDR3: CASSISAESSYEQYF
J: TRBJ1-5; size: many; V: TRBV28; CDR3: CASFPWTRNQPQHF
J: TRBJ2-7; size: NA; V: TRBV19; CDR3: CASSIGEGYEQYF
J: TRBJ2-1; size: many; V: TRBV27; CDR3: CASSLRGRFYEQFF
J: TRBJ2-5; size: NA; V: TRBV28; CDR3: CASSSLAGGPETQYF
J: TRBJ2-1; size: many; V: TRBV5-1; CDR3: CASSPRASGRGGGEQFF
J: TRBJ2-5; size: many; V: TRBV11-3; CDR3: CASSPREKETQYF
J: TRBJ2-3; size: NA; V: TRBV6-2/TRBV6-3; CDR3: CASSYSGSTDTQYF
J: TRBJ1-2; size: many; V: TRBV10-1; CDR3: CASSAGRPDGYTF
J: TRBJ2-5; size: few; V: TRBV6-2/TRBV6-3; CDR3: CASTQGAGPQETQYF
J: TRBJ2-5; size: many; V: TRBV7-9; CDR3: CASSRASGLAGKETQYF
J: TRBJ2-1; size: once; V: TRBV20-1; CDR3: CSAQTGTSPRNEQFF
J: TRBJ1-6; size: NA; V: TRBV28; CDR3: CASTGRGSSYNSPLHF
J: TRBJ1-2; size: few; V: TRBV4-2; CDR3: CASSQGGGFYGYTF
J: TRBJ2-7; size: few; V: TRBV15; CDR3: CVTSRDGFGSVSYEQYF
J: TRBJ2-3; size: many; V: TRBV3-1; CDR3: CASKTGGASDTQYF
J: TRBJ1-2; size: NA; V: TRBV27; CDR3: CASSPLGGYYGYTF
J: TRBJ2-5; size: many; V: TRBV29-1; CDR3: CSVGAGGMETQYF
J: TRBJ2-1; size: many; V: TRBV24-1; CDR3: CATSDLPGDEQFF
J: TRBJ2-4; size: NA; V: TRBV5-1; CDR3: CASREGAYEQYF
J: TRBJ2-1; size: few; V: TRBV5-4; CDR3: CASSPSTSGRINEQFF
J: TRBJ2-7; size: NA; V: TRBV4-1; CDR3: CASSHNREKEQYF
J: TRBJ2-1; size: many; V: TRBV20-1; CDR3: CSARPTSGIKQFF
J: TRBJ2-1; size: many; V: TRBV12-3/TRBV12-4; CDR3: CASASPRSGVSYNEQFF
J: TRBJ1-5; size: many; V: TRBV20-1; CDR3: CSAPRGSSNQPQHF